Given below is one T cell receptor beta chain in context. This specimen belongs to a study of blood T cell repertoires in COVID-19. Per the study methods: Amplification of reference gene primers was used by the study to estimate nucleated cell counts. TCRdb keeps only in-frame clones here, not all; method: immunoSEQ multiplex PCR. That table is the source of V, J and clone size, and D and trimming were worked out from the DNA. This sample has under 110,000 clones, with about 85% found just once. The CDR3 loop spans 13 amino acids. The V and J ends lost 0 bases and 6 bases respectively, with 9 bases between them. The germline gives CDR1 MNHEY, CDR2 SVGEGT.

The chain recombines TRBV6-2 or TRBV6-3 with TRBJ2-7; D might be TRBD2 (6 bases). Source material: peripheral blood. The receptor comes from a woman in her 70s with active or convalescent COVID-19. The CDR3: CASSYSRDFEQYF. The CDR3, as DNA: TGTGCCAGCAGTTACTCGAGGGACTTCGAGCAGTACTTC.